This T cell receptor (beta chain) came from a study of a mutant IDH1 vaccine in newly diagnosed glioma. The wider study: Held at week 35, visit V12 was the safety follow-up, and visit V13 followed at week 47.

Time point of the sample: week 35, safety follow-up. Each dose delivered 300 ug of mutant IDH1 20-mer peptide subcutaneously with imiquimod. Tumors from donors were new WHO grade 3 or 4 IDH1-mutant astrocytomas with ATRX loss. Study-wide points: Pseudoprogression seemed unlinked to shifts in top peripheral T cell clonotypes.

As to this clone: The target antigen is unknown.

Generated by immunoSEQ multiplex PCR, the TCRdb table keeps only in-frame clones and is missing some. In the table there are 50,000 to 70,000 clones, 80% to 90% of which are singletons. CDR3 length: 15 amino acids. Per germline, CDR1 LNHDA and CDR2 SQIVND (reference sequence). Trimming removed 6 bases at V and 3 bases at J, with 15 bases between. The clonotype was recovered from a man aged 35 to 55 with glioma. The J gene is TRBJ2-4, the V gene TRBV19; either TRBD1 or TRBD2 may fit D (6 bases each). The sequencing used PBMCs, collected from a glioma patient whose treatment included an IDH1 peptide vaccine. This chain's CDR3 is CASREGGDGKNIQYF. The DNA for the CDR3 is TGTGCCAGTAGAGAGGGGGGAGATGGCAAAAACATTCAGTACTTC.